The rows below give T cell receptor beta chains drawn from one sample of a study of OX40 agonist ivuxolimab in advanced cancers. Clones were read by immunoSEQ multiplex PCR, and TCRdb kept only the in-frame ones, dropping some. The sample lists approximately 55,000 clones, around 86% occurring once. The sequences come from CD4+ or CD8+ T cells sorted from blood, collected in a trial of the OX40 agonist ivuxolimab. These receptors originate from an adult with an advanced solid tumor such as melanoma, head and neck, liver or kidney cancer. CDR3s include the opening cysteine and the closing phenylalanine or tryptophan. D genes are given only for firm matches. Some rows have no size entry. The others give once, few or many, or a class for an expanded clone.

d_call	j_call	clone_size	cdr3_length	v_call	cdr3_aa	cdr3_nt
.	TRBJ2-3	.	18	TRBV5-1	CASSFEPHPPGTTDTQYF	TGCGCCAGCAGCTTTGAACCCCACCCCCCAGGTACCACAGATACGCAGTATTTT
.	TRBJ2-3	.	13	TRBV7-3	CASQAGPTDTQYF	TGTGCCAGTCAAGCCGGGCCCACAGATACGCAGTATTTT
TRBD1	TRBJ1-1	.	16	TRBV7-8	CASSLRPGQGSTEAFF	TGTGCCAGCAGCTTACGACCCGGACAGGGGTCCACTGAAGCTTTCTTT
.	TRBJ2-5	.	11	TRBV5-1	CASRTAETQYF	TGCGCCAGCAGAACGGCTGAGACCCAGTACTTC
TRBD1	TRBJ1-5	few	15	TRBV7-9	CASSEGTGVNQPQHF	TGTGCCAGCAGCGAAGGGACAGGGGTTAATCAGCCCCAGCATTTT
.	TRBJ2-7	.	14	TRBV21-1	CASSDSGSLYEQYF	TGTGCCAGCAGCGATAGCGGGAGCCTCTACGAGCAGTACTTC
TRBD2	TRBJ2-1	few	17	TRBV5-5	CASSLRASSGSGGEQFF	TGTGCCAGCAGCTTGAGAGCGTCTAGCGGGAGTGGCGGTGAGCAGTTCTTC
TRBD1	TRBJ1-2	.	13	TRBV29-1	CSVAPGQNYGYTF	TGCAGCGTTGCACCGGGACAGAACTATGGCTACACCTTC
.	TRBJ1-1	.	12	TRBV30	CAWSVTSGRAFF	TGTGCCTGGAGTGTCACCTCAGGTCGAGCTTTCTTT
TRBD2	TRBJ2-1	few	16	TRBV2	CASSRLPSGSLNEQFF	TGTGCCAGCAGTCGGCTCCCTAGCGGTTCGTTGAATGAGCAGTTCTTC
.	TRBJ2-3	.	15	TRBV7-9	CASSLFGGSTDTQYF	TGTGCCAGCAGCTTATTTGGCGGGAGCACAGATACGCAGTATTTT
.	TRBJ2-5	.	13	TRBV13	CASSPPELETQYF	TGTGCCAGCAGCCCCCCTGAACTAGAGACCCAGTACTTC
.	TRBJ2-7	.	14	TRBV11-2	CASSFRDTSYEQYF	TGTGCCAGCAGCTTCCGGGACACTAGCTACGAGCAGTACTTC
TRBD2	TRBJ2-7	medium-sized	15	TRBV6-1	CASSEYGLAGGEQYF	TGTGCCAGCAGTGAATACGGACTAGCGGGAGGTGAGCAGTACTTC
TRBD2	TRBJ2-5	.	16	TRBV7-3	CASSLNAGLEGETQYF	TGTGCCAGCAGCTTAAATGCGGGACTAGAGGGAGAGACCCAGTACTTC
TRBD1	TRBJ1-5	.	14	TRBV7-9	CASSRQGSNQPQHF	TGTGCCAGCAGCAGACAGGGAAGCAATCAGCCCCAGCATTTT
TRBD2	TRBJ2-3	few	15	TRBV5-6	CASSFLSGGTDTQYF	TGTGCCAGCAGCTTCCTTAGCGGGGGCACAGATACGCAGTATTTT
.	TRBJ1-1	.	14	TRBV28	CASSLIVGIYEAFF	TGTGCCAGCAGTTTAATTGTGGGGATATATGAAGCTTTCTTT
TRBD1	TRBJ2-3	.	17	TRBV28	CASSILGQGAGTDTQYF	TGTGCCAGCAGTATCCTCGGACAGGGGGCAGGCACAGATACGCAGTATTTT
TRBD2	TRBJ2-1	.	14	TRBV10-3	CAISSGTQDNEQFF	TGTGCCATCAGCAGCGGGACCCAGGACAATGAGCAGTTCTTC
.	TRBJ1-6	.	14	TRBV28	CASSLAHRGSPLHF	TGTGCCAGCAGTTTAGCCCATAGGGGTTCACCCCTCCACTTT
.	TRBJ2-2	.	13	TRBV18	CASSSGQLGELFF	TGTGCCAGCTCATCCGGACAGCTCGGGGAGCTGTTTTTT
.	TRBJ1-4	.	15	TRBV14	CASSPPISTNEKLFF	TGTGCCAGCAGCCCCCCGATTTCAACTAATGAAAAACTGTTTTTT
.	TRBJ2-2	.	14	TRBV7-8	CASRTGRMGGELFF	TGTGCCAGTCGGACCGGGAGAATGGGCGGGGAGCTGTTTTTT
TRBD1	TRBJ2-2	.	14	TRBV6-5	CASSFGTATGELFF	TGTGCCAGCAGTTTCGGGACAGCCACCGGGGAGCTGTTTTTT
.	TRBJ2-6	.	16	TRBV7-6	CASSFLGGSGANVLTF	TGTGCCAGCAGCTTCCTCGGAGGCTCTGGGGCCAACGTCCTGACTTTC
.	TRBJ1-4	.	16	TRBV5-1	CASSPFRDPTNEKLFF	TGCGCCAGCAGCCCGTTCAGGGATCCAACTAATGAAAAACTGTTTTTT
TRBD1	TRBJ1-1	.	14	TRBV2	CASSSRTGRTEAFF	TGTGCCAGCAGTTCCCGGACAGGGAGGACTGAAGCTTTCTTT
TRBD2	TRBJ2-3	.	15	TRBV30	CAWDGTSGSTDTQYF	TGTGCCTGGGACGGGACTAGCGGGAGCACAGATACGCAGTATTTT
.	TRBJ1-4	once	14	TRBV6-5	CASSYEAGGEKLFF	TGTGCCAGCAGTTATGAAGCCGGGGGTGAAAAACTGTTTTTT
.	TRBJ2-5	.	11	TRBV5-1	CASSFQETQYF	TGCGCCAGCAGCTTCCAAGAGACCCAGTACTTC
.	TRBJ1-2	.	15	TRBV11-3	CASSLVREANYGYTF	TGTGCCAGCAGCTTAGTGCGTGAGGCGAACTATGGCTACACCTTC
.	TRBJ2-2	.	12	TRBV5-8	CASSPFGGELFF	TGTGCCAGCAGCCCCTTTGGCGGGGAGCTGTTTTTT
.	TRBJ2-5	.	9	TRBV5-1	CATQVAQYF	TGCGCCACCCAGGTGGCCCAGTACTTC
TRBD2	TRBJ2-5	.	16	TRBV4-2	CASSQETSGRGETQYF	TGTGCCAGCAGCCAAGAAACTAGCGGGAGGGGTGAGACCCAGTACTTC
TRBD2	TRBJ2-4	.	15	TRBV27	CASSLNSGRWDIQYF	TGTGCCAGCAGTTTAAATAGCGGGAGGTGGGACATTCAGTACTTC
TRBD2	TRBJ2-7	.	14	TRBV10-2	CASRSSGATYEQYF	TGCGCCAGCAGGTCTAGCGGGGCAACCTACGAGCAGTACTTC
.	TRBJ2-5	few	14	TRBV5-1	CASSPEVREETQYF	TGCGCCAGCAGCCCTGAGGTCCGAGAAGAGACCCAGTACTTC
TRBD1	TRBJ2-7	.	14	TRBV9	CASSSDRGYSEQYF	TGTGCCAGCAGCTCCGACAGGGGGTACAGCGAGCAGTACTTC
TRBD1	TRBJ1-2	.	14	TRBV2	CASSTLQGNYGYTF	TGTGCCAGCAGCACCCTACAGGGGAACTATGGCTACACCTTC
.	TRBJ2-2	.	10	TRBV6-5	CATGTGELFF	TGTGCCACCGGTACAGGGGAGCTGTTTTTT
.	TRBJ1-1	.	14	TRBV6-1	CASSEAGDIRGAFF	TGTGCCAGCAGTGAAGCTGGGGACATACGGGGAGCTTTCTTT
.	TRBJ2-6	.	16	TRBV4-1	CASTLLLSSGANVLTF	TGCGCCAGCACCCTCCTTCTATCCTCTGGGGCCAACGTCCTGACTTTC
TRBD2	TRBJ2-1	.	15	TRBV7-3	CASSPGTSGSNEQFF	TGTGCCAGCAGCCCCGGGACTAGCGGGAGCAATGAGCAGTTCTTC
.	TRBJ2-1	.	14	TRBV6-1	CASRGRAKRNEQFF	TGTGCCAGCAGAGGCAGGGCGAAGCGGAATGAGCAGTTCTTC
.	TRBJ1-2	.	12	TRBV28	CASSLGTYGYTF	TGTGCCAGCAGTTTGGGAACCTATGGCTACACCTTC